What follows are 19 T cell receptor beta chains derived from one specimen sequenced in a study of cytomegalovirus exposure and HLA in healthy donors. This PCR relied on a set of 60 Vbeta primers and 13 Jbeta primers. Generated by immunoSEQ multiplex PCR, the TCRdb table keeps only in-frame clones and is missing some. The sample gives tens of thousands of clones, 81% of which show up once; roughly 1.1% is in the top ten. The sample comprised PBMCs. The receptor source for this set is a girl aged 2 to 10 in good health and CMV-seropositive.

A note on this clone: Other nucleotide sequences from this sample produce the same CDR3. This chain connects TRBV7-9 to TRBJ1-1; D is perhaps TRBD1 (6 bases). Germline CDR1 and CDR2: SEHNR and FQNEAQ (reference sequence). V was cut by 5 bases and J by 2 bases, with 12 bases left in between. CDR3 length: 14 amino acids. CDR3 protein: CASSPRTANTEAFF. The CDR3 coding sequence is TGTGCCAGCAGCCCGCGGACAGCTAACACTGAAGCTTTCTTT.

This sequence joins TRBV2 and TRBJ1-2; D unresolved. This CDR3 spans 13 amino acids. V lost 5 bases and J 6 bases, leaving 13 bases between the germline ends. Per germline, CDR1 SNHLY and CDR2 FYNNEI. CDR3 region: CASSNFSRNGYTF. CDR3 nucleotides: TGTGCCAGCAGTAACTTTTCCAGGAATGGCTACACCTTC.

This clone occurred a few times. The CDR3 DNA reads as TGTGCCACCAGCAGTCCAACTAGCGCCGTCACCTACAATGAGCAGTTCTTC. It encodes CATSSPTSAVTYNEQFF. V is TRBV15 and J is TRBJ2-1, with TRBD2 identical over 7 bases. Trimming cost V 3 bases and J 2 bases; bases outside gene matches: 10. Per the germline V gene, CDR1 is LNHNV and CDR2 is YYDKDF (reference sequence). This CDR3 has 17 amino acids.

The gene calls are TRBV2 and TRBJ2-7, with 8 bases identical to TRBD2. Germline-derived CDR1 and CDR2 are SNHLY and FYNNEI. The CDR3 runs 12 residues. J lost 6 bases, V lost 6 bases, and 4 bases had no gene match. Written as DNA, the CDR3 is TGTGCCAGCAGAACCGGGGGGGTCGAGCAGTACTTC. Protein sequence: CASRTGGVEQYF.

The gene calls are TRBV6-5 and TRBJ1-2, with 10 positions matching TRBD1. The CDR3 is 14 residues long. Losses at the gene ends were 7 bases for V and 8 bases for J; bases not matched to a gene: 10. Looked up from germline, CDR1 is MNHEY and CDR2 is SVGAGI. The CDR3 here is CASKGDRGSYGYTF. CDR3 in DNA: TGTGCCAGCAAAGGGGACAGGGGTAGTTACGGCTACACCTTC.

This clone was picked up a small number of times. The chain joins TRBV29-1 to TRBJ2-3; TRBD2 aligns across 13 bases. The germline V gene encodes CDR1 SQVTM and CDR2 ANQGSEA. The CDR3 runs to 15 residues. Germline trimming cut 6 bases from V and 4 bases from J; bases unmatched to any gene: 7. The CDR3 coding sequence is TGCAGCGTAGAGAGACTAGCGGGAGGCGCAGATACGCAGTATTTT. It codes for CSVERLAGGADTQYF.

V usage is TRBV7-8 and J usage is TRBJ1-1; D is possibly TRBD1 (5 bases). Trimming took 0 bases from V and 5 from J, leaving 10 bases between them. This CDR3 comprises 14 residues. Germline lookup yields CDR1 SGHVS and CDR2 FQNEAQ. CDR3 nucleotide sequence: TGTGCCAGCAGCTTAGCCCTAGGGGATACTGAAGCTTTCTTT. This sequence encodes CASSLALGDTEAFF. The full variable domain, in which reference TRBV7-8 and TRBJ1-1 provide the parts outside the CDR3, is GAGVSQSPRYKVAKRGQDVALRCDPISGHVSLFWYQQALGQGPEFLTYFQNEAQLDKSGLPSDRFFAERPEGSVSTLKIQRTQQEDSAVYLCASSLALGDTEAFFGQGTRLTVV.

The chain links TRBV28 to TRBJ2-3, with 10 bases fitting TRBD2. Per the germline V gene, CDR1 is MDHEN and CDR2 is SYDVKM. J was trimmed by 2 bases and V by 2 bases; bases with no gene match: 4. CDR3 length: 16 amino acids. CDR3 bases: TGTGCCAGCAGTTTAGTTCTAGCGGGAGACACAGATACGCAGTATTTT. This sequence encodes CASSLVLAGDTDTQYF.

The V and J genes are TRBV15 and TRBJ2-3; D remains ambiguous. Between the trimmed V and J ends, which lost 0 bases and 6 bases, there was a span of 7 bases. CDR3 length equals 13 residues. CDR1 is LNHNV and CDR2 is YYDKDF in the germline V gene (reference sequence). CDR3 sequence: CATSRDPGDTQYF. The CDR3, as DNA: TGTGCCACCAGCAGAGATCCCGGGGATACGCAGTATTTT.

The chain joins TRBV14 to TRBJ2-1, with a weak D call TRBD1 (5 bases). V lost 2 bases to trimming and J lost 10 bases, with 15 bases between them. Per germline, CDR1 SGHDN and CDR2 FVKESK. This CDR3 is built from 14 residues. CDR3 coding DNA: TGTGCCAGCAGCCAACTGATAGGGGCTGGGGAGCAGTTCTTC. Residues: CASSQLIGAGEQFF.

The chain links TRBV9 to TRBJ1-3; tentatively, D is TRBD1 (6 bases). The CDR3 is made up of 14 amino acids. V lost 3 bases, J lost 4 bases, and 11 bases lay in between. The germline V gene has CDR1 SGDLS and CDR2 YYNGEE. The CDR3 sequence is CASSGSQGGNTIYF. The CDR3 nucleotides are TGTGCCAGCAGCGGGTCCCAGGGGGGAAACACCATATATTTT.

The chain links TRBV5-5 to TRBJ2-1; 7 bases are shared with TRBD2. Unmatched junction bases numbered 5, after V lost 2 bases and J lost 3 bases. This CDR3 is 15 amino acids long. Per the germline V gene, CDR1 is SGHKS and CDR2 is YYEKEE (reference sequence). The CDR3 sequence: CASSFFLADYNEQFF. DNA for the CDR3: TGTGCCAGCAGCTTTTTCCTAGCGGACTACAATGAGCAGTTCTTC. Full variable domain (outside the CDR3, taken from reference TRBV5-5 and TRBJ2-1): DAGVTQSPTHLIKTRGQQVTLRCSPISGHKSVSWYQQVLGQGPQFIFQYYEKEERGRGNFPDRFSARQFPNYSSELNVNALLLGDSALYLCASSFFLADYNEQFFGPGTRLTVL.

As regards this clone: Distinct nucleotide sequences in the sample also encode this CDR3. The V and J genes are TRBV7-9 and TRBJ2-7; 12 bases map to TRBD2. CDR1 is SEHNR, CDR2 FQNEAQ, per germline (reference sequence). This CDR3 is 15 amino acids long. V lost 4 bases and J lost 2; bases outside the gene matches: 3. As DNA, the CDR3 is TGTGCCAGCAGCTCCCCTAGCGGGAGGGCCTACGAGCAGTACTTC. As protein: CASSSPSGRAYEQYF.

V usage is TRBV29-1 and J usage is TRBJ2-7, with 8 bases lining up with TRBD1. Germline CDR1 reads SQVTM; CDR2 reads ANQGSEA. The V and J ends lost 4 bases and 7 bases, in that order; junction bases with no gene match: 12. The CDR3 has 14 residues. CDR3 protein: CSVGLPRGLSEQYF. CDR3 bases: TGCAGCGTTGGTCTCCCCAGGGGGCTCTCAGAGCAGTACTTC.

The V and J genes are TRBV5-1 and TRBJ2-5; D unclear. Germline V gene data show CDR1 as SGHRS and CDR2 as YFSETQ. The V end lost 1 base, the J end lost 2 bases, and 12 bases lay between the germline ends. The CDR3 covers 15 residues. DNA for the CDR3: TGCGCCAGCAGCTTGCCAGTGGTGGAGCAAGAGACCCAGTACTTC. Translation gives CASSLPVVEQETQYF.

The genes are TRBV4-3 and TRBJ1-3; the D gene is possibly TRBD1 (6 bases). Germline CDR1 and CDR2: LGHNA and YSLEER. V was pared by 0 bases and J by 4 bases, with 16 bases between. The CDR3 has 17 amino acids. The CDR3, as DNA: TGCGCCAGCAGCCAAGAAGGGGCCGGGACAACCGGAAACACCATATATTTT. This gives the protein CASSQEGAGTTGNTIYF.

J is TRBJ1-5 and V is TRBV5-1, with D possibly TRBD1 on 6 matching bases. This CDR3 region has 14 residues. The V gene lost 3 bases and the J gene lost 5 bases, with 12 bases spanning the gap. Germline V lookup: CDR1 SGHRS, CDR2 YFSETQ. Here the CDR3 reads CASSWRGGDQPQHF. CDR3 sequence (DNA): TGCGCCAGCAGCTGGAGGGGGGGAGATCAGCCCCAGCATTTT. The full variable domain, completed using reference TRBV5-1 and TRBJ1-5, is KAGVTQTPRYLIKTRGQQVTLSCSPISGHRSVSWYQQTPGQGLQFLFEYFSETQRNKGNFPGRFSGRQFSNSRSEMNVSTLELGDSALYLCASSWRGGDQPQHFGDGTRLSIL.

The gene calls are TRBV30 and TRBJ1-2; D perhaps matches TRBD1 (5 bases). CDR1 is GTSNPN, CDR2 SVGIG, per germline (reference sequence). The V gene lost 0 bases and the J gene lost 8 bases, with 16 bases spanning the gap. The CDR3 has 14 amino acids. The CDR3 nucleotides read TGTGCCTGGAGTGTACCGGGGGTCCCTAGCGGCTACACCTTC. It translates to CAWSVPGVPSGYTF.

As for this clone: Its ends do not fully match the called genes, so a read error is possible. The J gene is TRBJ1-2, the V gene TRBV29-1; D call uncertain. The CDR3 has 16 amino acids. Germline CDR1 is SQVTM and CDR2 is ANQGSEA. CDR3 region: CSVDPGSTLASRGYIF. The DNA for the CDR3 is TGCAGCGTTGATCCCGGGTCCACCCTCGCGTCAAGAGGCTACATCTTC.